This T cell receptor beta chain appears in the sequencing data of a study of cytomegalovirus exposure and HLA in healthy donors. Germline CDR1 reads MNHEY; CDR2 reads SMNVEV (reference sequence). This CDR3 is 14 amino acids long. The V end lost 8 bases, the J end lost 4 bases, and 17 bases lay between the germline ends. The PCR ran on 60 Vbeta and 13 Jbeta primers. The method was immunoSEQ multiplex PCR; TCRdb's version includes in-frame clones alone and lacks a portion of them. The table includes some 190,000 clones, about three quarters detected once. The source material was PBMCs. The chain has TRBV27 and TRBJ2-5; maybe TRBD1 (7 bases). This receptor was taken from a woman aged 25 to 39 in good health and CMV-seropositive. Here the CDR3 reads CASSDRWGGETQYF. The CDR3 bases are TGTGCCAGCTCGGACAGGTGGGGAGGAGAGACCCAGTACTTC.